Listed below are T cell receptor beta chains from one sample, sequenced in a study of cytomegalovirus exposure and HLA in healthy donors. Assay: immunoSEQ multiplex PCR; the TCRdb copy retains only in-frame clones and omits some. Of over 200,000 clones listed, just under 85% are singletons. The sequencing sample was made of PBMCs. The receptors were sampled from a woman between 40 and 50 years old in good health and CMV-seronegative. CDR3s include the opening cysteine and the closing phenylalanine or tryptophan. The order of the fields is clone size, V gene, D gene, J gene, CDR3 protein, CDR3 DNA. D genes are given only for firm matches. Expanded clones are given a class, and other clones once, few, many or no size at all.

>.|TRBV2|TRBD2|TRBJ2-5
CASSETSPFGTQYF
TGTGCCAGCAGTGAGACTAGCCCGTTTGGGACCCAGTACTTC
>few|TRBV7-8|.|TRBJ1-1
CASSLTTNTEAFF
TGTGCCAGCAGCTTGACAACGAACACTGAAGCTTTCTTT
>.|TRBV7-9|.|TRBJ1-1
CASSLRGGENTEAFF
TGTGCCAGCAGCTTAAGGGGAGGAGAGAACACTGAAGCTTTCTTT
>.|TRBV4-2|.|TRBJ1-2
CASSQDSGRQDGYTF
TGTGCCAGCAGCCAAGACTCGGGGAGACAAGATGGCTACACCTTC
>.|TRBV6-4|.|TRBJ1-2
CASSDRGGGYTF
TGTGCCAGCAGTGATCGGGGTGGCGGCTACACCTTC
>.|TRBV7-6|TRBD1|TRBJ1-6
CASSSGTGLSPLHF
TGTGCCAGCAGCTCCGGGACAGGGTTGTCACCCCTCCACTTT
>.|TRBV9|TRBD2|TRBJ2-3
CASSVGLAGGPGTDTQYF
TGTGCCAGCAGCGTAGGACTAGCGGGGGGACCCGGCACAGATACGCAGTATTTT
>.|TRBV1|.|TRBJ2-1
CTSSQAPGLAGGRYNEQFF
TGCACCAGCAGCCAAGCACCGGGACTAGCGGGGGGGCGGTACAATGAGCAGTTCTTC
>.|TRBV6-5|.|TRBJ1-2
CASSYSRGDNYGYTF
TGTGCCAGCAGTTACTCTCGGGGGGACAACTATGGCTACACCTTC
>.|TRBV19|TRBD1|TRBJ1-6
CASRPGQGYSPLHF
TGTGCCAGTAGGCCGGGACAGGGCTATTCACCCCTCCACTTT
>few|TRBV2|.|TRBJ1-1
CASSAGVSTEAFF
TGTGCCAGCAGCGCAGGGGTATCCACTGAAGCTTTCTTT
>few|TRBV5-3|.|TRBJ1-2
CARSLGRQGAGYTF
TGTGCCAGAAGCTTGGGAAGGCAGGGTGCTGGCTACACCTTC
>.|TRBV9|.|TRBJ1-1
CASSVSSTDTEAFF
TGTGCCAGCAGCGTATCCTCGACAGACACTGAAGCTTTCTTT
>once|TRBV30|.|TRBJ1-2
CAWSEGRVGYTF
TGTGCCTGGAGTGAAGGCAGGGTGGGCTACACCTTC
>.|TRBV5-1|.|TRBJ2-7
CASSPGHNSYEQYF
TGCGCCAGCAGCCCGGGACACAACTCCTACGAGCAGTACTTC
>.|TRBV7-6|TRBD2|TRBJ2-7
CASSFSRGGAYEQYF
TGTGCCAGCAGCTTCTCAAGGGGAGGGGCCTACGAGCAGTACTTC
>once|TRBV14|.|TRBJ2-5
CASSPLGQGSQETQYF
TGTGCCAGCAGCCCACTGGGGCAGGGGAGTCAAGAGACCCAGTACTTC
>.|TRBV19|.|TRBJ2-4
CASSNLRGNAKNIQYF
TGTGCCAGTAGTAACCTCCGGGGAAATGCCAAAAACATTCAGTACTTC
>.|TRBV7-2|.|TRBJ1-2
CASSPLSGGYGYTF
TGTGCCAGCAGCCCACTAAGCGGAGGCTATGGCTACACCTTC
>few|TRBV4-3|TRBD1|TRBJ2-7
CASSQEARDRGFYEQYF
TGCGCCAGCAGCCAAGAGGCCCGGGACAGGGGTTTTTACGAGCAGTACTTC
>.|TRBV5-5|.|TRBJ1-1
CASSLVSEAFF
TGTGCCAGCAGCTTAGTCAGTGAAGCTTTCTTT
>.|TRBV7-2|.|TRBJ1-2
CASSLLGIGGDGYTF
TGTGCCAGCAGCTTATTGGGGATAGGGGGGGATGGCTACACCTTC
>.|TRBV27|.|TRBJ2-7
CASSTTGPYEQYF
TGTGCCAGCAGTACTACAGGGCCTTACGAGCAGTACTTC
>few|TRBV10-3|.|TRBJ2-3
CAISDRGREFTGSDTQYF
TGTGCCATCAGTGACCGAGGCCGAGAATTCACGGGGTCGGATACGCAGTATTTT
>once|TRBV7-9|.|TRBJ1-4
CASSPRTEYNEKLFF
TGTGCCAGCAGCCCTCGGACAGAATATAATGAAAAACTGTTTTTT
>.|TRBV5-4|.|TRBJ2-1
CASSLRTGGVNDEQFF
TGTGCCAGCAGCCTTCGGACGGGGGGCGTAAATGACGAGCAGTTCTTC
>.|TRBV7-6|.|TRBJ1-5
CASSPGGNQPQHF
TGTGCCAGCAGCCCGGGGGGGAATCAGCCCCAGCATTTT
>.|TRBV9|.|TRBJ1-1
CASSVDAGGTEAFF
TGTGCCAGCAGCGTAGATGCAGGAGGAACTGAAGCTTTCTTT
>.|TRBV5-1|TRBD1|TRBJ2-3
CASSRQGAPDTQYF
TGCGCCAGCAGCCGACAGGGGGCTCCCGATACGCAGTATTTT
>.|TRBV14|TRBD1|TRBJ2-7
CASSQDLGQGITYEQYF
TGTGCCAGCAGCCAAGATTTGGGACAGGGCATTACCTACGAGCAGTACTTC
>once|TRBV9|.|TRBJ2-7
CASSGGSPGGEQYF
TGTGCCAGCAGCGGCGGAAGCCCCGGCGGCGAGCAGTACTTC
>.|TRBV14|.|TRBJ2-3
CASSQEERADTQYF
TGTGCCAGCAGCCAAGAGGAACGGGCAGATACGCAGTATTTT
>.|TRBV6-6|.|TRBJ2-1
CASSYSQGTYNEQFF
TGTGCCAGCAGTTACTCACAGGGTACCTACAATGAGCAGTTCTTC
>.|TRBV4-2|.|TRBJ1-2
CASSQDLRGNYGHTF
TGTGCCAGCAGCCAAGATCTAAGGGGTAACTATGGCCACACCTTC
>.|TRBV12-5|TRBD1|TRBJ2-5
CASGLGDRVEKETQYF
TGTGCTAGTGGTTTGGGCGACAGGGTAGAAAAAGAGACCCAGTACTTC
>.|TRBV11-2|.|TRBJ2-7
CASSLGLPYEQYF
TGTGCCAGCAGCTTAGGGCTGCCATACGAGCAGTACTTC
>few|TRBV2|.|TRBJ1-4
CASSVQGSRDEKLFF
TGTGCCAGCAGTGTCCAGGGGTCACGAGATGAAAAACTGTTTTTT
>few|TRBV6-5|.|TRBJ1-5
CASSESGGNQPQHF
TGTGCCAGCAGTGAATCAGGGGGCAATCAGCCCCAGCATTTT
>.|TRBV5-4|TRBD1|TRBJ1-1
CASSPHPTGIDTEAFF
TGTGCCAGCAGCCCGCATCCGACAGGGATCGACACTGAAGCTTTCTTT
>once|TRBV7-9|TRBD1|TRBJ2-3
CASSFIPGQGAWTDTQYF
TGTGCCAGCAGCTTCATCCCGGGACAGGGGGCCTGGACAGATACGCAGTATTTT
>few|TRBV5-1|.|TRBJ1-1
CASSLDLAGTEAFF
TGCGCCAGCAGCTTGGATTTGGCTGGCACTGAAGCTTTCTTT
>.|TRBV7-2|.|TRBJ2-1
CASSLSRGGYNEQFF
TGTGCCAGCAGCTTATCAAGGGGGGGATACAATGAGCAGTTCTTC
>.|TRBV6-1|TRBD1|TRBJ2-3
CASSLDRGSTDTQYF
TGTGCCAGCAGCCTAGACAGGGGGAGCACAGATACGCAGTATTTT
>.|TRBV28|.|TRBJ1-2
CASSLGRSPSGYTF
TGTGCCAGCAGTTTGGGCAGGTCCCCAAGCGGCTACACCTTC
>.|TRBV27|TRBD1|TRBJ2-4
CASTLGMGTGGFF
TGTGCCAGCACCTTGGGTATGGGGACAGGGGGCTTCTTC
>once|TRBV10-1|TRBD2|TRBJ2-1
CASSVTSGGESSYNEQFF
TGCGCCAGCAGCGTGACTAGCGGGGGGGAGAGCTCCTACAATGAGCAGTTCTTC
>few|TRBV6-5|.|TRBJ1-2
CASSYRGGSDGYTF
TGTGCCAGCAGTTACCGAGGGGGAAGTGATGGCTACACCTTC
>.|TRBV5-8|.|TRBJ2-1
CASSSGVGRHFSYNEQFF
TGTGCCAGCAGCTCGGGGGTCGGACGTCACTTCTCCTACAATGAGCAGTTCTTC
>.|TRBV5-1|TRBD1|TRBJ1-4
CASSLGDRGLEKLFF
TGCGCCAGCAGCTTGGGGGACAGGGGGCTCGAAAAACTGTTTTTT
>.|TRBV15|.|TRBJ1-4
CATSSERGSTNRLFF
TGTGCCACCAGCAGCGAAAGGGGGTCGACAAACAGACTGTTTTTT
>.|TRBV7-2|.|TRBJ1-1
CASSLGPTEAFF
TGTGCCAGCAGCTTGGGGCCCACTGAAGCTTTCTTT
>.|TRBV4-3|TRBD1|TRBJ1-6
CASSHAAGTGLSSYNSPLHF
TGCGCCAGCAGCCATGCTGCCGGGACAGGGCTTTCCTCCTATAATTCACCCCTCCACTTT
>.|TRBV7-9|.|TRBJ1-1
CASSRGDTEAFF
TGTGCCAGCAGCCGCGGGGACACTGAAGCTTTCTTT
>.|TRBV11-3|.|TRBJ1-4
CASSTRGSSEEKLFF
TGTGCCAGCAGCACGAGGGGGAGTTCCGAGGAAAAACTGTTTTTT
>.|TRBV27|TRBD2|TRBJ2-1
CASSLGLAGGAYNEQFF
TGTGCCAGCAGCCTAGGACTAGCGGGGGGGGCCTACAATGAGCAGTTCTTC